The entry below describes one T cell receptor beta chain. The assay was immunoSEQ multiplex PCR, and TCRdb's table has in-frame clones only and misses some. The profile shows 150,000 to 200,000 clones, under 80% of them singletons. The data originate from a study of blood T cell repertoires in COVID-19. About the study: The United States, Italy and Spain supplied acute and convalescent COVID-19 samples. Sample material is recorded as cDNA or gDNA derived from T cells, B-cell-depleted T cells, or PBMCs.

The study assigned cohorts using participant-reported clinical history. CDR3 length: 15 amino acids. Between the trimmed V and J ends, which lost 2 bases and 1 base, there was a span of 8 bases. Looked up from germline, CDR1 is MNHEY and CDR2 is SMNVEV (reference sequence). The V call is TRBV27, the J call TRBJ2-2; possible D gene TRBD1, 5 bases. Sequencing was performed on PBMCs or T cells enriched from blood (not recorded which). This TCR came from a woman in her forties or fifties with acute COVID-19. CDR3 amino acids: CASSLGQGNTGELFF. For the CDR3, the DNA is TGTGCCAGCAGTTTAGGTCAGGGGAACACCGGGGAGCTGTTTTTT.